What follows describes a single T cell receptor beta chain. Its target is unknown. The study ran its PCR with 60 Vbeta and 13 Jbeta primers. As handled by the study authors: Later analysis identified 80 million to 85 million unique TCR beta chains, some 10 million shared. Sequencing used immunoSEQ multiplex PCR; TCRdb keeps in-frame clones, though not all of them. From that table come the V and J calls and clone size; the DNA was used to work out D and trimming. This sample's table has roughly 54,000 clones. The CDR3 is 11 residues long. From germline, CDR1 is SGHAT and CDR2 FQNNGV. The germline V and J ends were trimmed by 5 bases and 4 bases, with 6 bases remaining between them. The data derive from a study of cytomegalovirus exposure and HLA in healthy donors. As for the study in general: Genetic ancestry analysis placed 81% of the roughly 400 donors that were genotyped in the Caucasian-associated cluster. Notes on the study in general: According to the study, 180 or so TCR beta chains were cytomegalovirus-associated.

V is TRBV11-2 and J is TRBJ2-7, with D possibly being TRBD1 (5 bases). Sample: PBMCs. This TCR was sampled from a woman in her twenties or thirties in good health and CMV-seropositive. CDR3 amino acids: CASSPGYEQYF. CDR3 DNA: TGTGCCAGCAGCCCAGGGTACGAGCAGTACTTC.